The 3 T cell receptor beta chains below were found in one sample sequenced in a study of shared clonotypes between healthy human individuals. TCRdb's table, derived via immunoSEQ multiplex PCR, lists solely in-frame clones and lacks some. This sample has about 490,000 clones, with approximately 78% found just once. The sequenced sample was PBMCs. These receptors originate from a woman in her thirties or forties in good health. Some clones in this sample may be carry-over from other donors' samples.

The CDR3 here is CASSEGHQYYGYTF. CDR3 in DNA: TGCGCCAGCAGTGAGGGTCATCAGTACTATGGCTACACCTTC. The chain couples TRBV10-1 to TRBJ1-2, with D hard to call. The CDR3 runs to 14 residues. The V end was cut by 2 bases, the J end by 3 bases, with 10 bases between. The germline gives CDR1 WNHNN, CDR2 SYGVQD (reference sequence).

This clone was picked up a small number of times. The chain links TRBV19 to TRBJ1-2; possible D gene TRBD1, 6 bases. Looked up from germline, CDR1 is LNHDA and CDR2 is SQIVND (reference sequence). V lost 1 base and J lost 4, with 13 bases in between. The CDR3 spans 15 residues. CDR3 protein: CASSIGRGPGYGYTF. The DNA for the CDR3 is TGTGCCAGTAGTATAGGCCGGGGGCCTGGCTATGGCTACACCTTC. The full variable domain, its missing parts supplied by reference TRBV19 and TRBJ1-2, is DGGITQSPKYLFRKEGQNVTLSCEQNLNHDAMYWYRQDPGQGLRLIYYSQIVNDFQKGDIAEGYSVSREKKESFPLTVTSAQKNPTAFYLCASSIGRGPGYGYTFGSGTRLTVV.

CDR3 in DNA: TGCGCCAGCAGCCCAGGTCCGTATAATTCACCCCTCCACTTT. This gives the protein CASSPGPYNSPLHF. The rearrangement links TRBV4-3 to TRBJ1-6, with no clear D. The V gene lost 4 bases and the J gene lost 4 bases, with 8 bases spanning the gap. Per germline, CDR1 LGHNA and CDR2 YSLEER. This CDR3 contains 14 residues.